This T cell receptor beta chain was identified during a study of radiotherapy plus CTLA-4 blockade in lung cancer (dated by TCRdb to between 2018 and 2020). Background on the whole study: Objective responses were observed in 18% of enrolled patients, and disease control was achieved in approximately 32%. Overall study results and their limits: Increased serum interferon-beta after radiation, together with early dynamic changes in blood T cell clones, were reported to be the strongest predictors of response. After treatment with radiotherapy and ipilimumab, TCR clones that came from tumors expanded in the peripheral blood.

Focal radiation therapy combined with CTLA-4 blockade (ipilimumab) was tested in patients with chemo-refractory metastatic non-small-cell lung cancer. There are 14 amino acids in the CDR3, from cysteine to phenylalanine inclusive. Only the CDR3 DNA is retained, 42 bases long and in frame from the first base. V and J lose 8 bases and 0 bases, and a span of 8 bases separates them. The germline V gene (reference sequence) provides CDR1 MNHEY and CDR2 SMNVEV. With respect to this clone: The antigen it recognizes is unknown. No much larger clone is present one base from it, and per-base qualities are unavailable.

The method behind the library was the immunoSEQ multiplex PCR assay. The clones in this table, taken by TCRdb from immuneACCESS, are in-frame only. Not every clone is retained; where verified, under half of the shortfall comes from an unresolved V gene, and the cause of the rest is unknown. For this sample the table gives more than 80,000 clones, of which roughly 84% were detected only once. 2.4% of the sample lies in the top ten. This receptor was identified in a human donor with non-small cell lung cancer that progressed on radiotherapy plus ipilimumab. Some clones in this sample may be carry-over from other donors' samples. The material sequenced was peripheral blood, taken from a patient treated with radiotherapy plus ipilimumab. The chain was built from TRBV27 and TRBJ2-6, with no reliable assignment of the D segment. The CDR3: CASGLYSGANVLTF. The nucleotide sequence is given as TGTGCCAGCGGATTATACTCTGGGGCCAACGTCCTGACTTTC.